This entry features one TCR beta chain sequence. The antigen remains undetermined. Between the trimmed V and J ends, which lost 2 bases and 1 base, there was a span of 11 bases. The germline CDR1 and CDR2 sequences are LNHDA and SQIVND (reference sequence). This CDR3 spans 16 amino acids. These data are taken from a study of T cells in localized non-small cell lung cancer. Whole-study findings and limits: Maximal T cell clonality occurred in uninvolved adjacent lung, with tumor ranking below it.

Profiling relied on immunoSEQ multiplex PCR, and the TCRdb table lists in-frame clones only, not all of them. Here the sample spans around 28,000 clones, roughly nine tenths being singletons. The material sequenced was peripheral blood, taken before any cancer treatment. This clonotype originated in a female donor older than 55 with stage I lung adenocarcinoma. The genes are TRBV19 and TRBJ2-2, with D uncertain. As DNA, the CDR3 is TGTGCCAGTAGTATATGGGCCGTAAGGAACACCGGGGAGCTGTTTTTT. It specifies CASSIWAVRNTGELFF.